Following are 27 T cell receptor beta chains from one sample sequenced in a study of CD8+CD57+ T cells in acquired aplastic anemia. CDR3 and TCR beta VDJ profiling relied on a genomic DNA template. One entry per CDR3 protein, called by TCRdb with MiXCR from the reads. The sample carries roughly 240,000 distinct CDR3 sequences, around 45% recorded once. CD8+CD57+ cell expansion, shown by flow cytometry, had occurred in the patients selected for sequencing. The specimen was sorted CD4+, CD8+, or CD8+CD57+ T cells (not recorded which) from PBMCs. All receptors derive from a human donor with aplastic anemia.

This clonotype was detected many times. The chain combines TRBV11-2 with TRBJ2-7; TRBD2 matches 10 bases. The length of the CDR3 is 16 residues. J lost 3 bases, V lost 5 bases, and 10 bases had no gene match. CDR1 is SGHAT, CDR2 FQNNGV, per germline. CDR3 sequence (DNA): TGTGCCAGCAGCCAGGCCGGGACTAGCGCGAACTACGAGCAGTACTTC. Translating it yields CASSQAGTSANYEQYF.

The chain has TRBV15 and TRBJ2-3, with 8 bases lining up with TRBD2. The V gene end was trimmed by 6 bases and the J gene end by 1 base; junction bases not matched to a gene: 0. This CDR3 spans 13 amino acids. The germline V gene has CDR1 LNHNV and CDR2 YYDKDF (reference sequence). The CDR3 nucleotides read TGTGCCACCAGGACTAGCGGCACAGATACGCAGTATTTT. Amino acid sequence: CATRTSGTDTQYF. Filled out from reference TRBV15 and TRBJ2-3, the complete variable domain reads DAMVIQNPRYQVTQFGKPVTLSCSQTLNHNVMYWYQQKSSQAPKLLFHYYDKDFNNEADTPDNFQSRRPNTSFCFLDIRSPGLGDTAMYLCATRTSGTDTQYFGPGTRLTVL.

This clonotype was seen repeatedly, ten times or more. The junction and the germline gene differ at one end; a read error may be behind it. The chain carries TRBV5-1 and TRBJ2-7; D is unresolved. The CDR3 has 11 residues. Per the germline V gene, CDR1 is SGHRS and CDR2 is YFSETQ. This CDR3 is CASSDGYEQYF. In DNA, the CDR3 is TGTGCCAGCAGCGACGGCTACGAGCAGTACTTC.

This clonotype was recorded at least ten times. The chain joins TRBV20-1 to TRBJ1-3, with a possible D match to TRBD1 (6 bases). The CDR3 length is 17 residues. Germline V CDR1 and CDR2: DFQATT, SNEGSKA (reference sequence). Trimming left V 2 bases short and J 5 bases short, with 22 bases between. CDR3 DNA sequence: TGCAGTGCTAGACCAACCATCGGCAGACAGGAGAGAAACACCATATATTTT. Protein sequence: CSARPTIGRQERNTIYF.

The CDR3 DNA is TGTGCCAGTGGACGAGGGGGGTACACTGAAGCTTTCTTT. This codes for CASGRGGYTEAFF. The chain combines TRBV7-6 with TRBJ1-1; possible D gene TRBD1, 6 bases. The V gene's germline CDR1 is SGHVS and CDR2 FNYEAQ. The V and J ends lost 9 bases and 3 bases respectively, with 14 bases between them. This CDR3 is 13 amino acids long. The full variable domain, in which reference TRBV7-6 and TRBJ1-1 provide the parts outside the CDR3, is GAGVSQSPRYKVTKRGQDVALRCDPISGHVSLYWYRQALGQGPEFLTYFNYEAQQDKSGLPNDRFSAERPEGSISTLTIQRTEQRDSAMYRCASGRGGYTEAFFGQGTRLTVV.

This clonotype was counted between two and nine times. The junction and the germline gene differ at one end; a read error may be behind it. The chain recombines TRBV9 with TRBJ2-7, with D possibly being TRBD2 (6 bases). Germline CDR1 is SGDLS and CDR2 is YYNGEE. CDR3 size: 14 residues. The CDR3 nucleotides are TGTGCCAGCAGCGTGAGCGGGCAATCCTACGAGCAGTATTTC. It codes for CASSVSGQSYEQYF. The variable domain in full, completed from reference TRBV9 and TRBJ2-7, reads DSGVTQTPKHLITATGQRVTLRCSPRSGDLSVYWYQQSLDQGLQFLIQYYNGEERAKGNILERFSAQQFPDLHSELNLSSLELGDSALYFCASSVSGQSYEQYFGPGTRLTVT.

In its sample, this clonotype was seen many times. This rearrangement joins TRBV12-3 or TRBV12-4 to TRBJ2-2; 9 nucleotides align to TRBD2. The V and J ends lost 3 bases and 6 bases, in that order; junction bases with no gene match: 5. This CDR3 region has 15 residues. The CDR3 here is CASSFYSGSPGELFF. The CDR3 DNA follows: TGTGCCAGCAGTTTCTATAGCGGGAGTCCCGGGGAGCTGTTTTTT.

CDR3 DNA: TGTGCCAGCAGTTACTCGGTGGGACCCCGAGATGAGCAGTTCTTC. Protein sequence: CASSYSVGPRDEQFF. The chain combines TRBV6-2 or TRBV6-3 with TRBJ2-1; either TRBD1 or TRBD2 may supply D (5 bases each). The V and J ends lost 0 bases and 8 bases respectively, with 14 bases between them. This CDR3 is 15 amino acids long. Germline V gene sequence: CDR1 MNHEY, CDR2 SVGEGT.

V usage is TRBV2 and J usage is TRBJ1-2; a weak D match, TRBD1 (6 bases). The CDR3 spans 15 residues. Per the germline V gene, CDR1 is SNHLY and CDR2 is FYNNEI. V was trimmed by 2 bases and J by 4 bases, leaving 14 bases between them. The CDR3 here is CASSETSGQFYGYTF. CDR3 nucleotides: TGTGCCAGCAGTGAAACTAGCGGACAGTTCTATGGCTACACCTTC.

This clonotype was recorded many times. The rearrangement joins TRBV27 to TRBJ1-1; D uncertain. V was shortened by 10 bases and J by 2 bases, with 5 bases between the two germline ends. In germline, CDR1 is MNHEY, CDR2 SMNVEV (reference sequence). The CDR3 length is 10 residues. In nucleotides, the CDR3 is TGTGCCACGACAAACACTGAAGCTTTCTTT. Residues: CATTNTEAFF.

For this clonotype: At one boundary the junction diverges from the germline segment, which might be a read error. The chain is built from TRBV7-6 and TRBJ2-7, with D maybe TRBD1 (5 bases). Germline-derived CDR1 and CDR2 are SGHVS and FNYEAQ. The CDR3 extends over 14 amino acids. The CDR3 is CASSLADNPYAQYF. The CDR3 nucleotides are TGTGCCAGCAGCTTAGCGGACAATCCATACGCGCAGTACTTC.

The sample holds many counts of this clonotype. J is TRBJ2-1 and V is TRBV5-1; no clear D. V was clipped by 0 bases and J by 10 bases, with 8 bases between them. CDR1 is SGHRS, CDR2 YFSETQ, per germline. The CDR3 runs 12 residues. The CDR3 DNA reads TGCGCCAGCAGCTTGGGAGGCCCGGAGCAGTTCTTC. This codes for CASSLGGPEQFF.

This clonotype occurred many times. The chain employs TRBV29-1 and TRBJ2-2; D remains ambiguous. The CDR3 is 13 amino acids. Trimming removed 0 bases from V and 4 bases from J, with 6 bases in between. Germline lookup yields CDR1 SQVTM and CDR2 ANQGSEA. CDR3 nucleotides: TGCAGCGTTGAAGATCAAGGCACCGGGGAGCTGTTTTTT. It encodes CSVEDQGTGELFF.

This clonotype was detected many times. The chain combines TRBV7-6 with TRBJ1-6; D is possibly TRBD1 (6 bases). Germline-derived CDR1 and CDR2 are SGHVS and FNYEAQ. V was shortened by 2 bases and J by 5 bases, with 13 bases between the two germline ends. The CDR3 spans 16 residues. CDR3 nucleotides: TGTGCCAGCAGCTTATCAGGGGAGGTTCATAATTCACCCCTCCACTTT. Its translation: CASSLSGEVHNSPLHF. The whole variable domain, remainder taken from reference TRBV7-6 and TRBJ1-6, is GAGVSQSPRYKVTKRGQDVALRCDPISGHVSLYWYRQALGQGPEFLTYFNYEAQQDKSGLPNDRFSAERPEGSISTLTIQRTEQRDSAMYRCASSLSGEVHNSPLHFGNGTRLTVT.

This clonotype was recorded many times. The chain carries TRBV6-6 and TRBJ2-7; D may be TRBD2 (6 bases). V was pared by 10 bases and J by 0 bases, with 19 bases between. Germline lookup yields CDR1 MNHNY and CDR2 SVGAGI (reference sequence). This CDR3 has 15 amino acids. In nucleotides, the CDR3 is TGTGCCACGCAAGGAGGGACCTACAGCTCCTACGAGCAGTACTTC. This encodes CATQGGTYSSYEQYF.

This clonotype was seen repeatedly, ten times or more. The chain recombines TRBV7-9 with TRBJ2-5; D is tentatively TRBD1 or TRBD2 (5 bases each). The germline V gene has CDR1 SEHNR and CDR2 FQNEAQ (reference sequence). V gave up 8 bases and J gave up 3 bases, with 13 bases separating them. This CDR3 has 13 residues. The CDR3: CASGALGEETQYF. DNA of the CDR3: TGTGCCAGCGGGGCTTTGGGAGAAGAGACCCAGTACTTC.

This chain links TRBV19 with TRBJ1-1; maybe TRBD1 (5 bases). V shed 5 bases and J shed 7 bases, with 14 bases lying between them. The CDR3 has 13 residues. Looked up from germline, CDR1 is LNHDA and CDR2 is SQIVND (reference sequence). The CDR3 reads CASSGYRQLEAFF. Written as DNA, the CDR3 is TGTGCCAGTAGTGGATACAGACAGCTTGAAGCTTTCTTT.

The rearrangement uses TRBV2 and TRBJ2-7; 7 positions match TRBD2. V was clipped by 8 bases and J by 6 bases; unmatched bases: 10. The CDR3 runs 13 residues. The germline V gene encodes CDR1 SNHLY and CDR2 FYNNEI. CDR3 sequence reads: CASSFGEGREQYF. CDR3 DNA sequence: TGTGCCAGCTCCTTTGGGGAGGGCCGCGAGCAGTACTTC.

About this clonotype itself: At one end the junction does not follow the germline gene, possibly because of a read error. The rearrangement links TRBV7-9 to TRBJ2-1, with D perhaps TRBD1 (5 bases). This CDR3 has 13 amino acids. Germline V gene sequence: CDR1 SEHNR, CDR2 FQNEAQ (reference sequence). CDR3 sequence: CASSPRQYNEQLF. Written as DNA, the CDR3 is TGTGCCAGCAGCCCCCGACAGTACAATGAGCAGCTCTTC.

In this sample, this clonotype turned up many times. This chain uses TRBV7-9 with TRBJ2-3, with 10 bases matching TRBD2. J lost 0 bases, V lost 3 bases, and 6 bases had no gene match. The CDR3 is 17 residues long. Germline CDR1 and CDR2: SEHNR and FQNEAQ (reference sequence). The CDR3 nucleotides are TGTGCCAGCAGCTTGAATCGAGCGGGAGGGAGCACAGATACGCAGTATTTT. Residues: CASSLNRAGGSTDTQYF.

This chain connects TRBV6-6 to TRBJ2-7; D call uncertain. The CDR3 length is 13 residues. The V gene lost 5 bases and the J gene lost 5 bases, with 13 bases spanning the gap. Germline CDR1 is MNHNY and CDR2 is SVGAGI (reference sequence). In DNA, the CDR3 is TGTGCCAGCAGTCTGCGCTGTGCCCACGAGCAGTACGTC. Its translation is CASSLRCAHEQYV.

CDR3: CASSLQGSDYGYTF. The CDR3 bases are TGTGCCAGCAGCTTACAGGGATCTGACTATGGCTACACCTTC. The chain joins TRBV5-6 to TRBJ1-2; D perhaps matches TRBD1 (6 bases). The CDR3 is made up of 14 amino acids. V was trimmed by 2 bases and J by 3 bases, leaving 11 bases between them. CDR1 SGHDT and CDR2 YYEEEE come from the germline V gene.

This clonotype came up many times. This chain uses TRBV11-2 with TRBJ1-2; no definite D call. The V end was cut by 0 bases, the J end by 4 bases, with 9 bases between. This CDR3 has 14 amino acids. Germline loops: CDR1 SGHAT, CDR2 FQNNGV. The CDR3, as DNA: TGTGCCAGCAGCTTAGAGTACTTGGGCTATGGCTACACCTTC. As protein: CASSLEYLGYGYTF.

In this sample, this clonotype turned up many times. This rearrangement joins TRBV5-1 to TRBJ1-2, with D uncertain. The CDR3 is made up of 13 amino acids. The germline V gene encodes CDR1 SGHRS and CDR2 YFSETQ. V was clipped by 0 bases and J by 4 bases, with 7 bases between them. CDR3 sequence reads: CASSLGGSYGYTF. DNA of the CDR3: TGCGCCAGCAGCTTGGGAGGGAGCTATGGCTACACCTTC.

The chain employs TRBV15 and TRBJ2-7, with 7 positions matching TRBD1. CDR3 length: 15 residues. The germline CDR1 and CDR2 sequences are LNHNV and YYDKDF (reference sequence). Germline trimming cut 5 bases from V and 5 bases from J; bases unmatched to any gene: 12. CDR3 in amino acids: CATSEGGRGFHEQYF. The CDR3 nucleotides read TGTGCCACCAGCGAAGGGGGCAGGGGGTTTCACGAGCAGTACTTC.

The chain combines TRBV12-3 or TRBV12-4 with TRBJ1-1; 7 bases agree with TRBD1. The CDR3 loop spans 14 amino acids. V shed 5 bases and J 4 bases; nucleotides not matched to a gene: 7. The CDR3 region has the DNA TGTGCCAGCAGTCCAACGGGACAGCTCACTGAAGCTTTCTTT. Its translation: CASSPTGQLTEAFF.

CDR3 sequence (DNA): TGTGCCAGCGCGACTAGCGGGGGATACAATGAGCAGTTCTTC. Its translation: CASATSGGYNEQFF. The chain links TRBV12-3 or TRBV12-4 to TRBJ2-1; TRBD2 matches 12 bases. The CDR3 runs 14 residues. The V segment lost 8 bases and the J segment 4 bases; nucleotides outside the gene matches: 3.